The 21 T cell receptor beta chains presented below share a single source sample, sequenced in a study of blood T cell repertoires in COVID-19. Profiled with immunoSEQ multiplex PCR; TCRdb holds only in-frame clones, not every one. This sample carries some 180,000 clones, 90% of them seen once, and the ten largest clones take 0.62%. The sample consisted of peripheral blood. The source of these receptors is a man in his forties or fifties with acute or convalescent COVID-19.

The chain carries TRBV6-5 and TRBJ2-5; D remains ambiguous. The CDR3 contains 11 residues. V dropped 2 bases and J dropped 5 bases, with 3 bases sitting between them. Germline CDR1 is MNHEY and CDR2 is SVGAGI. The CDR3 is CASSYLETQYF. The CDR3 nucleotides read TGTGCCAGCAGTTACCTTGAGACCCAGTACTTC.

CDR3 sequence: CASSIRQGQPQHF. The CDR3 DNA reads TGTGCCAGCAGTATAAGACAGGGGCAGCCCCAGCATTTT. The chain links TRBV27 to TRBJ1-5; TRBD1 matches at 8 bases. V gave up 5 bases and J gave up 7 bases; unmatched junction bases: 4. CDR3 length: 13 amino acids. Germline CDR1 reads MNHEY; CDR2 reads SMNVEV (reference sequence).

The chain combines TRBV3-1 (or the pseudogene TRBV3-2) with TRBJ1-1; 8 bases map to TRBD1. The CDR3 has 14 amino acids. The germline V gene encodes CDR1 LGHDT and CDR2 YNNKEL (reference sequence). J lost 7 bases, V lost 5 bases, and 9 bases had no gene match. This CDR3 reads CASSRGQGRDEAFF. The CDR3 region has the DNA TGTGCCAGCAGCAGAGGACAGGGACGGGATGAAGCTTTCTTT.

The chain joins TRBV7-2 to TRBJ2-1; 7 positions agree with TRBD1. The CDR3 consists of 15 residues. Germline CDR1 and CDR2: SGHTA and FQGNSA. Trimming removed 5 bases from V and 5 bases from J; junction bases left unmatched: 9. Here the CDR3 DNA reads TGTGCCAGCAGCCCTAGGGCCGGGACAGACAATGAGCAGTTCTTC. This encodes CASSPRAGTDNEQFF.

V gene TRBV9 combines with J gene TRBJ2-2, with D possibly matching TRBD2 (6 bases). Germline assignment: CDR1 SGDLS and CDR2 YYNGEE. The V end was cut by 0 bases, the J end by 6 bases, with 9 bases between. CDR3 length equals 14 residues. Here the CDR3 DNA reads TGTGCCAGCAGCGTAGACGGGAGCCCCGGGGAGCTGTTTTTT. This encodes CASSVDGSPGELFF.

CDR3 nucleotide sequence: TGCAGCGTGCGAGCGGGAGGCTCAGATACGCAGTATTTT. This sequence encodes CSVRAGGSDTQYF. V is TRBV29-1 and J is TRBJ2-3; 9 nucleotides match TRBD2. Germline CDR1 reads SQVTM; CDR2 reads ANQGSEA. This CDR3 comprises 13 residues. With V trimmed by 6 bases and J by 4 bases, 5 bases remained unmatched.

This chain connects TRBV6-5 to TRBJ2-2; 9 bases match TRBD1. The V gene's germline CDR1 is MNHEY and CDR2 SVGAGI. The CDR3 is made up of 14 amino acids. The junction had 2 bases not matched to a gene; V was cut back by 5 bases and J by 4 bases. CDR3 sequence reads: CASSPDRGTGELFF. In nucleotides, the CDR3 is TGTGCCAGCAGTCCGGACAGGGGCACCGGGGAGCTGTTTTTT.

This rearrangement joins TRBV23-1 to TRBJ1-5, with D possibly matching TRBD1 (6 bases). TRBV23-1 carries the ORF label, with uncertain function. V dropped 7 bases and J dropped 5 bases, with 18 bases sitting between them. This CDR3 contains 15 residues. The CDR3 here is CASKRGGGFDQPQHF. As DNA, the CDR3 is TGCGCCAGCAAGCGAGGGGGGGGATTCGATCAGCCCCAGCATTTT.

The chain couples TRBV11-2 to TRBJ1-1, with D hard to call. The CDR3 has 13 residues. Trimming stripped 5 bases from V and 3 bases from J, with 10 bases between. Germline values: CDR1 SGHAT, CDR2 FQNNGV. The CDR3 region has the DNA TGTGCCAGCAGCCGGGCGGGCTACACTGAAGCTTTCTTT. This gives the protein CASSRAGYTEAFF.

This clone was counted a single time. The gene calls are TRBV2 and TRBJ2-6; D is possibly TRBD1 (5 bases). The germline CDR1 and CDR2 sequences are SNHLY and FYNNEI. V lost 7 bases to trimming and J lost 0 bases, with 7 bases between them. The CDR3 covers 14 residues. CDR3 DNA sequence: TGTGCCAGCACGACAGTCTCTGGGGCCAACGTCCTGACTTTC. Translation gives CASTTVSGANVLTF.

V usage is TRBV6-1 and J usage is TRBJ2-7, with D possibly being TRBD2 (6 bases). V shed 2 bases and J shed 2 bases, with 10 bases lying between them. The V gene's germline CDR1 is MNHNS and CDR2 SASEGT. This CDR3 region has 14 residues. The CDR3 sequence: CASSERGRAYEQYV. CDR3 in DNA: TGTGCCAGCAGTGAACGGGGGAGAGCCTACGAGCAGTACGTC.

The gene calls are TRBV9 and TRBJ1-5, with TRBD1 matching over 7 bases. V lost 2 bases to trimming and J lost 4 bases; unmatched junction nucleotides: 6. The CDR3 loop spans 15 amino acids. The germline CDR1 and CDR2 sequences are SGDLS and YYNGEE. CDR3 loop: CASSVQGGVNQPQHF. The CDR3 region has the DNA TGTGCCAGCAGCGTGCAGGGGGGCGTGAATCAGCCCCAGCATTTT.

V gene TRBV5-1 combines with J gene TRBJ1-5; no clear D gene. Deletions cut 0 bases from V and 3 bases from J, with 7 bases between. This CDR3 region has 14 residues. Germline loops: CDR1 SGHRS, CDR2 YFSETQ. CDR3 protein: CASSLGQFNQPQHF. The CDR3 region has the DNA TGCGCCAGCAGCTTGGGGCAGTTCAATCAGCCCCAGCATTTT. The full variable domain, with the rest looked up from reference TRBV5-1 and TRBJ1-5, is KAGVTQTPRYLIKTRGQQVTLSCSPISGHRSVSWYQQTPGQGLQFLFEYFSETQRNKGNFPGRFSGRQFSNSRSEMNVSTLELGDSALYLCASSLGQFNQPQHFGDGTRLSIL.

V gene TRBV4-2 combines with J gene TRBJ2-2; weak D call: TRBD1 (9 bases). V was cut by 1 base and J by 3 bases, with 24 bases left in between. Per the germline V gene, CDR1 is LGHNA and CDR2 is YNFKEQ. The CDR3 loop spans 20 amino acids. The CDR3 DNA follows: TGTGCCAGCAGCCAAGCTGGGACAGGGATACAGCGGGGGCACACCGGGGAGCTGTTTTTT. As protein: CASSQAGTGIQRGHTGELFF.

The V and J genes are TRBV21-1 and TRBJ2-3; TRBD1, the table's D call, was not compared with the DNA. TRBV21-1 has pseudogene status. The CDR3 has 16 amino acids. CDR3 DNA sequence: TGTGCCAGCAGCCTTCGGACAGGGCAAGCGACAGATACGCAGTATTTT. Protein: CASSLRTGQATDTQYF.

The V and J genes are TRBV7-9 and TRBJ2-2; 11 positions match TRBD1. V dropped 3 bases and J dropped 4; count of bases not matched to a gene: 13. Germline-derived CDR1 and CDR2 are SEHNR and FQNEAQ (reference sequence). The CDR3 covers 19 residues. In DNA, the CDR3 is TGTGCCAGCAGCTTTCCTCCCCGGGACAGGGGGATCACCACCGGGGAGCTGTTTTTT. As protein: CASSFPPRDRGITTGELFF.

The CDR3 spells CASSQMDRETQYF. The CDR3 region has the DNA TGTGCCAGCTCACAAATGGACAGGGAGACCCAGTACTTC. The chain links TRBV18 to TRBJ2-5, with 7 bases matching TRBD1. Per the germline V gene, CDR1 is KGHSH and CDR2 is LQKENI. This CDR3 region has 13 residues. Germline trimming cut 4 bases from V and 5 bases from J; bases unmatched to any gene: 4.

This rearrangement joins TRBV11-2 to TRBJ2-1; 9 bases align to TRBD2. Per germline, CDR1 SGHAT and CDR2 FQNNGV. V was pared by 4 bases and J by 5 bases, with 6 bases of the junction left unmatched. This CDR3 has 15 amino acids. In nucleotides, the CDR3 is TGTGCCAGCAGCTCCACACTAGCGGGCGACAATGAGCAGTTCTTC. Amino acids: CASSSTLAGDNEQFF.

The chain combines TRBV6-5 with TRBJ2-1, with D uncertain. V was cut by 6 bases and J by 9 bases, with 15 bases left in between. The CDR3 runs to 13 residues. Per the germline V gene, CDR1 is MNHEY and CDR2 is SVGAGI. Here the CDR3 DNA reads TGTGCCAGCAGCCGTCGGGTAGCCGGTGAGCAGTTCTTC. It translates to CASSRRVAGEQFF.

This clone was found a few times. J is TRBJ2-1 and V is TRBV18; 8 bases are a match to TRBD2. Germline V gene sequence: CDR1 KGHSH, CDR2 LQKENI. The CDR3 extends over 13 amino acids. The V gene end was trimmed by 8 bases and the J gene end by 6 bases; junction bases not matched to a gene: 6. CDR3: CASTDGGGNEQFF. In DNA, the CDR3 is TGTGCCAGCACCGACGGGGGGGGCAATGAGCAGTTCTTC.

The chain carries TRBV5-1 and TRBJ1-6; 7 nucleotides agree with TRBD1. The CDR3 runs 16 residues. With V trimmed by 2 bases and J by 8 bases, 10 bases remained unmatched. Germline loops: CDR1 SGHRS, CDR2 YFSETQ. The CDR3 nucleotides read TGCGCCAGCAGCTTAACACAGGGGATCAGACATTCACCCCTCCACTTT. Translation gives CASSLTQGIRHSPLHF.